This is a list of T cell receptor beta chains from one sample in a study of cytomegalovirus exposure and HLA in healthy donors. Measured with immunoSEQ multiplex PCR; TCRdb has only the in-frame clones, and not every one. The profile covers nearly 200,000 clones, with more than 75% appearing a single time and 5.5% to 7.5% taken by the ten largest. Sequenced material: PBMCs. The receptor source for this set is a woman in her forties or fifties in good health and CMV-seropositive. CDR3s include the opening cysteine and the closing phenylalanine or tryptophan. Fields, in order: CDR3 DNA, CDR3 protein, D gene, V gene, J gene. The D gene is left open where the match is weak.

TGCGCCAGCAATAGGTGGCGGCCCTCTGGGGCCAACGGCCTGACTTTC	CASNRWRPSGANGLTF	-	TRBV10-1	TRBJ2-6
TGTGCCAGCAGCCCGGGACAGGGGACAGATACGCAGTATTTT	CASSPGQGTDTQYF	TRBD1	TRBV11-2	TRBJ2-3
TGTGCCAGCAGCCTCCAGGGAAGGAGCACAGATACGCAGTATTTT	CASSLQGRSTDTQYF	-	TRBV5-8	TRBJ2-3
TGTGCCAGCAGCTCCACAGTTGAAGCTTTCTTT	CASSSTVEAFF	-	TRBV7-9	TRBJ1-1
TGTGCCAGCAGTGGAGGTAGAGGGGAGACCCAGTACTTC	CASSGGRGETQYF	-	TRBV2	TRBJ2-5
TGTGCCAGCAGTGCCCTAGCGACCTCCTACAATGAGCAGTTCTTC	CASSALATSYNEQFF	-	TRBV9	TRBJ2-1
TGTGCCAGCAGTGACTGGACAGGGGGACGTACGGAGCAGTACTTC	CASSDWTGGRTEQYF	TRBD1	TRBV6-1	TRBJ2-7
TGTGCCAGTAAGAAGACTAGCGGGGATCAAGAGACCCAGTACTTC	CASKKTSGDQETQYF	TRBD2	TRBV19	TRBJ2-5
TGTGCCAGCGGACAGAACACAGATACGCAGTATTTT	CASGQNTDTQYF	-	TRBV28	TRBJ2-3
TGTTCCAGCACCCCTCTTCAGGGGGTTACTGAAGCTTTCTTT	CSSTPLQGVTEAFF	TRBD1	TRBV7-9	TRBJ1-1